This TCR beta chain comes out of a study of shared clonotypes between healthy human individuals. Healthy and HIV-negative, the adult donors had no recent acute infections or vaccinations. Deep-level running was used for the assay. Several immunoSEQ 96-well plates shared each subset's DNA, each plate a replicate. In the original processing: ImmunoSEQ gave junction-only sequences without quality scores, so filtering differed. TCRdb's copy holds only in-frame clones and misses some; the assay was immunoSEQ multiplex PCR. That table gives V, J and clone size, and the DNA gave D and trimming. Here the sample spans some 490,000 clones, about 78% being singletons. Sequencing was carried out using PBMCs. This receptor was taken from a middle-aged woman in good health. Some clones in this sample may be carry-over from other donors' samples.

The CDR3 loop is CASREWGQGSYEQYF. For the CDR3, the DNA is TGTGCCAGCAGGGAGTGGGGACAGGGGTCATACGAGCAGTACTTC. J is TRBJ2-7 and V is TRBV11-2, with 10 nucleotides matching TRBD1. V was pared by 6 bases and J by 4 bases, with 9 bases of the junction left unmatched. Germline values: CDR1 SGHAT, CDR2 FQNNGV. The CDR3 consists of 15 residues. The whole variable domain, remainder taken from reference TRBV11-2 and TRBJ2-7, is EAGVAQSPRYKIIEKRQSVAFWCNPISGHATLYWYQQILGQGPKLLIQFQNNGVVDDSQLPKDRFSAERLKGVDSTLKIQPAKLEDSAVYLCASREWGQGSYEQYFGPGTRLTVT.